The 2 T cell receptor beta chains in this list originate from one sample, sequenced in a study of beta chain features in type 1 diabetes. Reverse transcription of all isolated RNA meant that expressed TCRB transcripts were sequenced. Using immunoSEQ multiplex PCR, the repertoire was profiled, and TCRdb retains in-frame clones only, with some absent. Of 850,000 to 900,000 clones detected, 15% to 20% appear once; the ten largest clones hold 0.023%. The material sequenced was naive CD4+ T cells from blood. Every receptor here comes from a woman between 18 and 30 years old in good health.

This CDR3 is CASTRTGLGYTDTQYF. The DNA for the CDR3 is TGTGCCAGCACCCGGACAGGGTTGGGGTACACAGATACGCAGTATTTT. The V gene is TRBV27, the J gene TRBJ2-3; 8 bases are shared with TRBD1. There are 16 residues in the CDR3. The germline gives CDR1 MNHEY, CDR2 SMNVEV (reference sequence). After removal of 7 bases from V and 2 bases from J, the junction contained 11 bases not matched to a gene.

This chain connects TRBV9 to TRBJ1-6; tentative D call: TRBD1 (6 bases). This CDR3 region has 13 residues. Germline loops: CDR1 SGDLS, CDR2 YYNGEE. V dropped 7 bases and J dropped 8 bases, with 13 bases sitting between them. CDR3 sequence: CASQGSSDSPLHF. CDR3 DNA: TGTGCCAGCCAGGGGTCGTCGGATTCACCCCTCCACTTT.